The 8 T cell receptor beta chains below come from one sample, sequenced in a study of blood T cell repertoires in COVID-19. The protocol was immunoSEQ multiplex PCR, while the TCRdb copy is restricted to in-frame clones and leaves out a portion. The table lists 120,000 or so clones, more than 70% of them singletons. Sequences were obtained from peripheral blood. The receptors were sampled from a man in his 60s with acute or convalescent COVID-19.

The rearrangement uses TRBV19 and TRBJ1-1, with 7 bases aligning to TRBD1. The CDR3 loop spans 16 amino acids. Trimming at V came to 5 bases and at J to 0 bases, leaving 9 bases not matched to a gene. Per the germline V gene, CDR1 is LNHDA and CDR2 is SQIVND (reference sequence). CDR3 nucleotides: TGTGCCAGTAGTTCCCTGACAGGGAAGGTGAACACTGAAGCTTTCTTT. This codes for CASSSLTGKVNTEAFF.

This sequence joins TRBV5-4 and TRBJ2-7; 9 bases map to TRBD2. Germline V gene data show CDR1 as SGHNT and CDR2 as YYREEE (reference sequence). The CDR3 totals 16 residues. V was clipped by 4 bases and J by 2 bases; unmatched bases: 10. CDR3 sequence (DNA): TGTGCCAGCAGCCCTCAATGGACTAGCGACCCCTACGAGCAGTACTTC. It is translated as CASSPQWTSDPYEQYF.

The gene calls are TRBV15 and TRBJ2-2, with 13 bases that match TRBD2. Germline loops: CDR1 LNHNV, CDR2 YYDKDF (reference sequence). J was trimmed by 8 bases and V by 0 bases; bases with no gene match: 9. The CDR3 spans 18 residues. The CDR3 here is CATSRDLGTSGILGELFF. CDR3 bases: TGTGCCACCAGCAGAGATCTGGGGACTAGCGGGATCCTGGGGGAGCTGTTTTTT.

This rearrangement joins TRBV6-6 to TRBJ1-1, with D tentatively TRBD1 (6 bases). This CDR3 is 16 amino acids long. CDR1 is MNHNY, CDR2 SVGAGI, per germline (reference sequence). Trimming took off 6 bases at V and 4 bases at J, with 21 bases between the two ends. The CDR3 DNA reads TGTGCCAGCAGCTATGTCCAGGGGACGGGAAGCACTGAAGCTTTCTTT. Residues: CASSYVQGTGSTEAFF.

The V and J genes are TRBV29-1 and TRBJ2-7; 8 nucleotides line up with TRBD1. CDR1 and CDR2 from the germline V gene are SQVTM and ANQGSEA. V shed 6 bases and J 0 bases; nucleotides not matched to a gene: 7. The CDR3 has 14 residues. The CDR3, as DNA: TGCAGCGTCCTGGACAGGGCGGGCTCCTACGAGCAGTACTTC. Translated, it gives CSVLDRAGSYEQYF.

This clone turned up a few times. This chain's CDR3 is CASSLYSEQYF. In DNA form, the CDR3 reads TGTGCCAGCAGTTTGTACAGCGAGCAGTACTTC. This chain links TRBV12-3 or TRBV12-4 with TRBJ2-7, with D uncertain. The CDR3 loop spans 11 amino acids. With 3 bases removed from V and 6 bases from J, the gap between germline ends came to 6 bases.

The chain links TRBV28 to TRBJ2-5; maybe TRBD1 (5 bases). V dropped 2 bases and J dropped 5 bases, with 18 bases sitting between them. Germline assignment: CDR1 MDHEN and CDR2 SYDVKM. The CDR3 sequence is 16 residues long. This CDR3 reads CASSLGIQGNRETQYF. The CDR3 DNA is TGTGCCAGCAGTTTAGGTATCCAGGGAAACCGGGAGACCCAGTACTTC.

The chain links TRBV11-2 to TRBJ2-7; 11 nucleotides match TRBD2. The V and J ends lost 1 base and 7 bases, in that order; junction bases with no gene match: 9. The CDR3 is made up of 16 amino acids. The V gene's germline CDR1 is SGHAT and CDR2 FQNNGV. This chain's CDR3 is CASSLGLLAGVGEQYF. The CDR3 nucleotides read TGTGCCAGCAGCTTAGGATTACTAGCGGGAGTGGGGGAGCAGTACTTC.